This T cell receptor (beta chain) was profiled in a study of identical twins. Study-level results: Compared with unrelated sharing, twin-shared out-of-frame alpha sequences had more low-probability sequences.

TCRdb used MiXCR to reprocess the 5' RACE reads, holding one entry per CDR3 protein. The sample lists about 240,000 distinct CDR3 sequences, over 9.5% occurring once. The CDR3 loop spans 15 amino acids. Germline trimming cut 5 bases from V and 10 bases from J; bases unmatched to any gene: 15. A note on this clonotype: The antigen remains unidentified.

Sequencing used memory T cells sorted from blood. The rearrangement uses TRBV12-3 or TRBV12-4 and TRBJ2-5; 8 nucleotides line up with TRBD2. The source of this sequence is a man between 50 and 59 years old in good health. The CDR3 loop reads CASSPLREGPFGQYF. In DNA form, the CDR3 reads TGTGCCAGCAGTCCCCTCCGGGAGGGCCCGTTCGGCCAGTACTTC.